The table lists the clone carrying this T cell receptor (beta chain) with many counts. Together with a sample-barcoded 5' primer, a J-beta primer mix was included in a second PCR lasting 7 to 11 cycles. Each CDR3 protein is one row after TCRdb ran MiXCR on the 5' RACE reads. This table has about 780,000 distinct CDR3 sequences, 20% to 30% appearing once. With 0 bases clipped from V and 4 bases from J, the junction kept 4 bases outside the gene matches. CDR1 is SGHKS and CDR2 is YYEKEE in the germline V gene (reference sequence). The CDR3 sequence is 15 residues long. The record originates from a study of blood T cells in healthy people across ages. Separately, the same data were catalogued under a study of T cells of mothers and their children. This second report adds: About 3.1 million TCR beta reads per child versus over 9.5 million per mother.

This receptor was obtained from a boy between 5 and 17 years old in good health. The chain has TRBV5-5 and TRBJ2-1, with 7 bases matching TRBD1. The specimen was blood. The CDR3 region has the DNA TGTGCCAGCAGCTTGGACGGGACAGCTTACAATGAGCAGTTCTTC. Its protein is CASSLDGTAYNEQFF.